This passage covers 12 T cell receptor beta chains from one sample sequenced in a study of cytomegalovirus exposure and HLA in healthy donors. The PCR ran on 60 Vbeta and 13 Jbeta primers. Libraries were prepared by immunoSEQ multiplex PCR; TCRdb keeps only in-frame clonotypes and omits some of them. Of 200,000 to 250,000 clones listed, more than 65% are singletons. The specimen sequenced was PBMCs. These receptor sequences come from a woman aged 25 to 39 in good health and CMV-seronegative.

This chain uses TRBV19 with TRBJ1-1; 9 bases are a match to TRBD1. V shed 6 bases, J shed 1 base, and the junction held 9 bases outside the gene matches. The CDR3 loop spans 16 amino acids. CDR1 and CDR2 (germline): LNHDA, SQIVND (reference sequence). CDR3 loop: CASSNGPGQGNTEAFF. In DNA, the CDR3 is TGTGCCAGTAGCAACGGTCCGGGACAGGGGAACACTGAAGCTTTCTTT.

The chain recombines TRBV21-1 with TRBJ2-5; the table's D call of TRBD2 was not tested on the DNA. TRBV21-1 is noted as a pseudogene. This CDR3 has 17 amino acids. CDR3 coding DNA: TGTGCCAGCAGCAAAAATCGGACTAGCGGGCATCAAGAGACCCAGTACTTC. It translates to CASSKNRTSGHQETQYF.

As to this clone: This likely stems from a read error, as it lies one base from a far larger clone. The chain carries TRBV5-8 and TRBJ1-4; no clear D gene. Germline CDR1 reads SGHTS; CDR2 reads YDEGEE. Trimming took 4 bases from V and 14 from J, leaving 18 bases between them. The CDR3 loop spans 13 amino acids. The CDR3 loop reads CASSPIITMNLFF. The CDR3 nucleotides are TGTGCCAGCAGCCCAATTATTACTATGAACCTGTTTTTT.

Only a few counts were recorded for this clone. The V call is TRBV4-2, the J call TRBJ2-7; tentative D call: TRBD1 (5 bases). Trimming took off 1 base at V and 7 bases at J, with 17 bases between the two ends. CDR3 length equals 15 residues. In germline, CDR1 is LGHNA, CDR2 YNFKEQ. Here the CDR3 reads CASSQGTYGTTEQYF. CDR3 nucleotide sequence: TGTGCCAGCAGCCAAGGGACATATGGCACTACGGAGCAGTACTTC.

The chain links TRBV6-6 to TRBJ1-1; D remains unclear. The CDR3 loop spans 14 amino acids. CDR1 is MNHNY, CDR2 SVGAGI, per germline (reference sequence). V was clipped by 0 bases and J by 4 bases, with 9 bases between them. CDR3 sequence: CASSYSNSGTEAFF. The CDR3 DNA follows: TGTGCCAGCAGTTACTCGAACTCGGGCACTGAAGCTTTCTTT.

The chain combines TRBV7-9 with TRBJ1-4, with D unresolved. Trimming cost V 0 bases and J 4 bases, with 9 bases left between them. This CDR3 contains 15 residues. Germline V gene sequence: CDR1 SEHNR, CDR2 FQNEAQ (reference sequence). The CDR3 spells CASSLAEARNEKLFF. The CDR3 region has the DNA TGTGCCAGCAGCTTAGCGGAGGCACGTAATGAAAAACTGTTTTTT. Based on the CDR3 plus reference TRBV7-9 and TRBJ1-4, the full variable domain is DTGVSQNPRHKITKRGQNVTFRCDPISEHNRLYWYRQTLGQGPEFLTYFQNEAQLEKSRLLSDRFSAERPKGSFSTLEIQRTEQGDSAMYLCASSLAEARNEKLFFGSGTQLSVL.

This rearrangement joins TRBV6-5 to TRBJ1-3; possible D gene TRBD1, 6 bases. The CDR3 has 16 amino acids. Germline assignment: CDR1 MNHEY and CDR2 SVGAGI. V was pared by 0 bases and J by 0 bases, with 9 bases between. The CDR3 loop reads CASSYSSGDSGNTIYF. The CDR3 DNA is TGTGCCAGCAGTTACTCCTCAGGGGACTCTGGAAACACCATATATTTT.

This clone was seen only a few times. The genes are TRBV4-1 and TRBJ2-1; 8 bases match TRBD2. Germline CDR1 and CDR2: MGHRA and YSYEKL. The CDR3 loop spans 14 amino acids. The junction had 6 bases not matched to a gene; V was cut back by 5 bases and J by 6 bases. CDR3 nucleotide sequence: TGCGCCAGCAGCTCTCCCGGGACTAGCAATGAGCAGTTCTTC. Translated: CASSSPGTSNEQFF.

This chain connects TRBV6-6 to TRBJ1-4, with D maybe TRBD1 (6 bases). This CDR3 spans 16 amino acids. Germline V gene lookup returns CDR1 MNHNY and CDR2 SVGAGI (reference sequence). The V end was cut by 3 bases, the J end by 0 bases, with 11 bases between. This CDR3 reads CASSYRTAATNEKLFF. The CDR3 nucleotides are TGTGCCAGCAGTTATCGGACAGCCGCAACTAATGAAAAACTGTTTTTT.

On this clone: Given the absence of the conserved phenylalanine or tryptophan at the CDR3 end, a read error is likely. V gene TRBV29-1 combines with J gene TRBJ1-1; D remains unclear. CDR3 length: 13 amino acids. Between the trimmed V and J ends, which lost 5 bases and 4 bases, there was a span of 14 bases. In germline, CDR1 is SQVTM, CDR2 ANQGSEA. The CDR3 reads CSVYPVGGTEAFL. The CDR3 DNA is TGCAGCGTTTACCCGGTTGGCGGCACTGAAGCTTTCTTG.

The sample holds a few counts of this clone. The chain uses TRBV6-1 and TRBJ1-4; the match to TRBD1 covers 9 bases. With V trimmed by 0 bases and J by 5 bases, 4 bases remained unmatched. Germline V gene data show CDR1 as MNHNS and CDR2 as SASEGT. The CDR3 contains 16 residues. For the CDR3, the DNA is TGTGCCAGCAGTGAAGCCTCCGGGACAGGGAATGAAAAACTGTTTTTT. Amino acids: CASSEASGTGNEKLFF.

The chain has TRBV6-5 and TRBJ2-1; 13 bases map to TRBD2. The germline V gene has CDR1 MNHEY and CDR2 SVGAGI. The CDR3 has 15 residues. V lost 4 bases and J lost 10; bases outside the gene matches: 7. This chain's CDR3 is CASSSPGLAGWEQFF. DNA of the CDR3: TGTGCCAGCAGTTCACCGGGACTAGCGGGATGGGAGCAGTTCTTC.